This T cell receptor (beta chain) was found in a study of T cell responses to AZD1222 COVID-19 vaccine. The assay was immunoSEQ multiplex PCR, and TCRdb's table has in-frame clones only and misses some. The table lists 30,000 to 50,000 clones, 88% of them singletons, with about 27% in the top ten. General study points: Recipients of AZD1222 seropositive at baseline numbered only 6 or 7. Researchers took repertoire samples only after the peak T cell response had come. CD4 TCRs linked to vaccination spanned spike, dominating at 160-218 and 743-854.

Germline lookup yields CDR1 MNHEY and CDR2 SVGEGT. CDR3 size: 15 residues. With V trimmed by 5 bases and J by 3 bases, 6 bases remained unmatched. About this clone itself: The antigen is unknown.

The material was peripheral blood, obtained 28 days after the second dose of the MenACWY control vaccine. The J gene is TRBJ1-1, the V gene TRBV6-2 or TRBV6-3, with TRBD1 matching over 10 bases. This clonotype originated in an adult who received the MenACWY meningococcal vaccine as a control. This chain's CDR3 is CASSLTGGWDTEAFF. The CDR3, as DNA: TGTGCCAGCAGTCTGACAGGGGGCTGGGACACTGAAGCTTTCTTT.